The 16 T cell receptor beta chains listed next were all sequenced from one sample in a study of blood T cells in healthy people across ages. Sample-barcoded 5' priming and a J-beta primer mix drove a second PCR of roughly 7 to 11 cycles. In TCRdb, the 5' RACE reads were re-called with MiXCR into one record per CDR3 protein. The sample has 1.4 million or so distinct CDR3 sequences, approximately 43% seen once. The sequencing input was blood. The source is a woman under 30 in good health.

This clonotype was seen many times. V gene TRBV7-2 combines with J gene TRBJ2-3; TRBD2 aligns across 9 bases. The CDR3 extends over 16 amino acids. The V segment lost 3 bases and the J segment 0 bases; nucleotides outside the gene matches: 4. CDR1 and CDR2 (germline): SGHTA, FQGNSA. The CDR3 reads CASSLLAGTSTDTQYF. DNA for the CDR3: TGTGCCAGCAGCTTGCTAGCGGGGACTAGCACAGATACGCAGTATTTT.

This clonotype was recorded a few times. The genes are TRBV9 and TRBJ2-7; D not certain. V was trimmed by 0 bases and J by 2 bases, leaving 9 bases between them. CDR1 and CDR2 from the germline V gene are SGDLS and YYNGEE. The CDR3 consists of 14 residues. Here the CDR3 DNA reads TGTGCCAGCAGCGTAGAGTCTGTCGCCTACGAGCAGTACTTC. Amino acids: CASSVESVAYEQYF. Filled out from reference TRBV9 and TRBJ2-7, the complete variable domain reads DSGVTQTPKHLITATGQRVTLRCSPRSGDLSVYWYQQSLDQGLQFLIQYYNGEERAKGNILERFSAQQFPDLHSELNLSSLELGDSALYFCASSVESVAYEQYFGPGTRLTVT.

V is TRBV5-6 and J is TRBJ2-1; D remains unclear. The CDR3 contains 16 residues. Between the trimmed V and J ends, which lost 2 bases and 7 bases, there was a span of 19 bases. In germline, CDR1 is SGHDT, CDR2 YYEEEE. The CDR3 DNA is TGTGCCAGCAGCTTAAGTCGACCGGCATACTTTAATGAGCAGTTCTTC. This sequence encodes CASSLSRPAYFNEQFF.

This clonotype was seen a few times. The genes are TRBV20-1 and TRBJ1-1, with 9 bases fitting TRBD1. V was pared by 3 bases and J by 0 bases, with 2 bases of the junction left unmatched. Germline values: CDR1 DFQATT, CDR2 SNEGSKA (reference sequence). This CDR3 spans 14 amino acids. The CDR3 region is CSASRQGVNTEAFF. In nucleotides, the CDR3 is TGCAGTGCTAGCCGACAGGGGGTGAACACTGAAGCTTTCTTT.

CDR3 protein: CASSRLGPYNEQFF. CDR3 bases: TGTGCCAGCAGCCGACTAGGGCCCTACAATGAGCAGTTCTTC. The V gene is TRBV6-5, the J gene TRBJ2-1; D may be TRBD2 (6 bases). V was clipped by 6 bases and J by 2 bases, with 11 bases between them. The germline V gene encodes CDR1 MNHEY and CDR2 SVGAGI. This CDR3 has 14 amino acids.

This clonotype was counted between two and nine times. The chain employs TRBV7-2 and TRBJ1-1; TRBD1 is a possible D gene (6 bases). Trimming stripped 7 bases from V and 1 base from J, with 19 bases between. In germline, CDR1 is SGHTA, CDR2 FQGNSA. This CDR3 region has 16 residues. In nucleotides, the CDR3 is TGTGCCAGCACCACCGGCGGGGGGGCAGGGAACACTGAAGCTTTCTTT. Translation gives CASTTGGGAGNTEAFF.

This clonotype was seen more than once but under ten times. The V and J genes are TRBV25-1 and TRBJ1-5; the D is unclear. Deletions cut 0 bases from V and 5 bases from J, with 11 bases between. The CDR3 totals 15 residues. The germline CDR1 and CDR2 sequences are MGHDK and SYGVNS. CDR3 amino acids: CASSEYPRPYQPQHF. In nucleotides, the CDR3 is TGTGCCAGCAGTGAATATCCTAGACCATATCAGCCCCAGCATTTT.

The chain recombines TRBV10-3 with TRBJ2-7; D call uncertain. V lost 0 bases and J lost 0, with 9 bases in between. Germline CDR1 is ENHRY and CDR2 is SYGVKD. The CDR3 has 15 residues. The chain's CDR3 is CAISESAGNSYEQYF. CDR3 nucleotides: TGTGCCATCAGTGAGTCTGCCGGAAACTCCTACGAGCAGTACTTC.

V usage is TRBV6-5 and J usage is TRBJ1-5; TRBD1 is a possible D gene (6 bases). V was pared by 0 bases and J by 0 bases, with 18 bases between. Germline lookup yields CDR1 MNHEY and CDR2 SVGAGI. There are 19 residues in the CDR3. The CDR3 loop reads CASSYSSLTGTYSNQPQHF. CDR3 DNA sequence: TGTGCCAGCAGTTACTCGAGTCTTACAGGGACCTATAGCAATCAGCCCCAGCATTTT.

This sequence joins TRBV29-1 and TRBJ1-1; D is uncertain. Germline CDR1 SQVTM, CDR2 ANQGSEA. The CDR3 is 13 amino acids. V shed 4 bases and J shed 0 bases, with 9 bases lying between them. CDR3 loop: CSVGLSMNTEAFF. DNA of the CDR3: TGCAGCGTTGGTTTAAGCATGAACACTGAAGCTTTCTTT.

This chain connects TRBV12-3 or TRBV12-4 to TRBJ2-7; 12 bases align to TRBD2. J gave up 7 bases and V 7 bases, and 8 bases lay outside the gene matches. This CDR3 region has 14 residues. CDR3 sequence: CASTKLAGGHEQYF. The CDR3 coding sequence is TGTGCCAGCACCAAACTAGCGGGAGGCCATGAGCAGTACTTC.

V and J are TRBV6-1 and TRBJ1-2, with 8 bases lining up with TRBD1. CDR1 MNHNS and CDR2 SASEGT come from the germline V gene. The J segment lost 7 bases and the V segment lost 5 bases, leaving 9 bases of the junction unmatched. The CDR3 spans 14 residues. This chain's CDR3 is CASSKDRAGGGYTF. The CDR3 DNA reads as TGTGCCAGCAGTAAGGACAGGGCAGGCGGTGGCTACACCTTC.

This clonotype was counted a few times. The V call is TRBV10-3, the J call TRBJ2-7, with D possibly TRBD1 on 6 matching bases. V lost 3 bases to trimming and J lost 3 bases, with 9 bases between them. Looked up from germline, CDR1 is ENHRY and CDR2 is SYGVKD. CDR3 length: 13 residues. The CDR3 loop is CAISEVRGYEQYF. CDR3 bases: TGTGCCATCAGTGAAGTCAGGGGCTACGAGCAGTACTTC.

The V gene is TRBV12-3 or TRBV12-4, the J gene TRBJ2-5, with 11 bases lining up with TRBD2. Germline trimming cut 6 bases from V and 13 bases from J; bases unmatched to any gene: 7. The CDR3 runs to 12 residues. CDR3 DNA sequence: TGTGCCAGCAGCTCGCGACTAGCGGGAAGGTACTTC. Its protein product is CASSSRLAGRYF.

This clonotype was seen just once. The V gene is TRBV29-1, the J gene TRBJ2-1; 7 nucleotides agree with TRBD2. This CDR3 contains 15 residues. CDR1 and CDR2 (germline): SQVTM, ANQGSEA. V was clipped by 5 bases and J by 5 bases; unmatched bases: 12. CDR3 nucleotide sequence: TGCAGCGTTCTGGGTCGCCCTAGCGGAGACAATGAGCAGTTCTTC. Encoded protein: CSVLGRPSGDNEQFF.

This clonotype was observed a few times. The V call is TRBV4-3, the J call TRBJ2-3; D is possibly TRBD1 (5 bases). CDR3 length: 15 residues. The V gene lost 4 bases and the J gene lost 2 bases, with 13 bases spanning the gap. Per the germline V gene, CDR1 is LGHNA and CDR2 is YSLEER. The CDR3 DNA is TGCGCCAGCAGCCTCCAGGGCGTCCCCACAGATACGCAGTATTTT. It codes for CASSLQGVPTDTQYF.